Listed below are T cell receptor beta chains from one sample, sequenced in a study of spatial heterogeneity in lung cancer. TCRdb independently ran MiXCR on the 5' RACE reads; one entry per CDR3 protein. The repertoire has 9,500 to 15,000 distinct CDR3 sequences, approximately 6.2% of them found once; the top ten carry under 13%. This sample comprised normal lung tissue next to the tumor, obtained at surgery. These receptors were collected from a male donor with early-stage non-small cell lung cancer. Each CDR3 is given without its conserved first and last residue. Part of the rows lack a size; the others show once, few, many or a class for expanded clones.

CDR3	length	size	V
ATGQGIGANVLT	12	NA	TRBV27
ASSPSGAGANTEAF	14	many	TRBV18
ASSFLRTTSVYTDTQY	16	many	TRBV7-2
ASSGRTGAAF	10	many	TRBV3-1
SAMGLQNTGELF	12	NA	TRBV20-1
ASSLGGPRTDTQY	13	many	TRBV27
ASSAGTGGGYGYT	13	many	TRBV28
ASSQSGDTQY	10	many	TRBV6-2/TRBV6-3
ASSQDLVGTQY	11	few	TRBV14
AWSRSGEAF	9	many	TRBV30
ASSEGVGRRILIEQF	15	few	TRBV2
ASSGGGGDTQY	11	many	TRBV5-1
ASSLEVDQPQH	11	medium-sized	TRBV5-5